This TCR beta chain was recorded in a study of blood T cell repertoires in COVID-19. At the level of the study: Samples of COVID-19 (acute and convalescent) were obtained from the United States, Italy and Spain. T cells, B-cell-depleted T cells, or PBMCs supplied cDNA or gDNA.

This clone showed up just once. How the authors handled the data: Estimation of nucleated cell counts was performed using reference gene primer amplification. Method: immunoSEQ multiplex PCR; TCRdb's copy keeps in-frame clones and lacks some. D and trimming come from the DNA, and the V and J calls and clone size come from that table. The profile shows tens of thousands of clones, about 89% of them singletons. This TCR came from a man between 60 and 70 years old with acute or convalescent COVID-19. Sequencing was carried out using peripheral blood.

As DNA, the CDR3 is TGTGCCAGCAGCCCCAGGGAGGCCTACGAGCAGTACTTC. This encodes CASSPREAYEQYF. The J gene is TRBJ2-7, the V gene TRBV2; a weak D match, TRBD2 (6 bases). Deletions cut 6 bases from V and 2 bases from J, with 11 bases between. The length of the CDR3 is 13 residues. In germline, CDR1 is SNHLY, CDR2 FYNNEI.